The sequence of this T cell receptor (beta chain) was determined in a study of control samples from healthy donors and cancer patients. V shed 6 bases, J shed 2 bases, and the junction held 6 bases outside the gene matches. CDR3 size: 15 residues. Per the germline V gene, CDR1 is SGHTA and CDR2 is FQGNSA. TCRdb's copy holds only in-frame clones and misses some; the assay was immunoSEQ multiplex PCR. Of 140,000 to 150,000 clones listed, 80% to 95% were seen once; the top ten hold under 4%. The sample taken for sequencing was blood. The receptor's source is a man aged 25-45 years in good health. V gene TRBV7-2 combines with J gene TRBJ2-2; 7 bases are a match to TRBD1. The CDR3 loop reads CASRTGTANTGELFF. The CDR3 region has the DNA TGTGCCAGCAGGACCGGGACAGCCAACACCGGGGAGCTGTTTTTT.